This TCR beta chain was captured in a study of shared clonotypes between healthy human individuals. Donors were healthy HIV-negative adults without recently reported acute infections or vaccinations. The V gene's germline CDR1 is WNHNN and CDR2 SYGVQD (reference sequence). The CDR3 consists of 15 residues. The V end was cut by 11 bases, the J end by 2 bases, with 18 bases between. As handled by the study authors: With immunoSEQ giving junction-only sequences and no quality scores, filtering differed. Assay: immunoSEQ multiplex PCR; the TCRdb copy retains only in-frame clones and omits some. D and trimming come from the DNA, and the V and J calls and clone size come from that table. Counted here are 100,000 to 120,000 clones, approximately 70% occurring once; the ten biggest clones make up approximately 24%.

The sequence derives from a young woman in good health. J is TRBJ1-4 and V is TRBV10-1; D is possibly TRBD1 (6 bases). The sequencing input was memory CD8+ T cells sorted from blood. Regarding subset: CD45RO+ cells pooled with CCR7-negative TemRA cells. In DNA form, the CDR3 reads TGCGCCTTTAGACAGGAGCCGAATACTAATGAAAAACTGTTTTTT. It specifies CAFRQEPNTNEKLFF.